This T cell receptor (beta chain) was captured in a study of T cells in Graves' hyperthyroidism and ophthalmopathy. TCR beta CDR3 region amplification was performed from RNA transcripts. TCR CDR3 underwent first-round RT-PCR with the HTBI primer set. TCRdb passed the multiplex PCR reads through MiXCR, listing each CDR3 protein once. The table has 90,000 to 120,000 distinct CDR3 sequences, about 16% seen once. This clonotype was observed at least ten times. This CDR3 comprises 15 residues. Trimming shortened V by 1 base and J by 3 bases, and 10 bases separated the two germline ends. Germline CDR1 SGHTA, CDR2 FQGNSA.

The TCR was taken from a woman between 50 and 59 years old with Graves' hyperthyroidism. The chain carries TRBV7-2 and TRBJ2-1, with unresolved D. Sequenced input: blood. The CDR3 sequence is CASSLGIAFYNEQFF. The CDR3 region has the DNA TGTGCCAGCAGCTTAGGTATTGCTTTCTACAATGAGCAGTTCTTC.